There are a few counts of the clone carrying this T cell receptor beta chain. TCRdb re-called the RT-PCR reads through MiXCR, storing one row per CDR3 protein. The sample holds about 680,000 distinct CDR3 sequences, 12% to 15% seen once. Germline assignment: CDR1 KGHSH and CDR2 LQKENI. CDR3 size: 14 residues. Deletions cut 1 base from V and 6 bases from J, with 12 bases between. The clonotype originates from a female donor in good health, serving as a healthy control. This chain links TRBV18 with TRBJ1-1, with D unresolved. The specimen sequenced was memory CD4+ T cells from blood. In DNA, the CDR3 is TGTGCCAGCTCACCACTCGCAGACTCTTCTGAAGCTTTCTTT. Protein sequence: CASSPLADSSEAFF.